A selection of T cell receptor beta chains follows, all from one sample in a study of T-cell memory formation after mild COVID-19. TCRdb re-called the 5' RACE reads with MiXCR, one entry per CDR3 protein. The sample lists about 440,000 distinct CDR3 sequences, around 18% occurring once. Sequenced: PBMCs or a T cell subset sorted from them (not recorded which). The receptors come from an adult woman who had mild COVID-19 (a few samples of this study predate the infection). Cell type and time point are not known. The CDR3 runs from the conserved cysteine through the conserved F or W. Fields, in order: clone size, J gene, V gene, D gene, CDR3 protein, CDR3 DNA. A D gene is named only where the DNA matches it firmly. Size is stated for part of the rows, as once, few or many counts, or as a class when the clone is expanded.

>NA|TRBJ2-7|TRBV4-1|NA
CASSLPGQDYEQYF
TGCGCCAGCAGCCTACCGGGACAAGATTACGAGCAGTACTTC
>NA|TRBJ2-1|TRBV24-1|TRBD2
CATSPWASGIYEQFF
TGTGCCACCTCCCCTTGGGCTAGCGGGATCTATGAGCAGTTCTTC
>few|TRBJ1-2|TRBV25-1|NA
CASSDGIGRRANYGYTF
TGTGCCAGCAGTGATGGGATCGGGCGGAGAGCTAACTATGGCTACACCTTC
>NA|TRBJ1-1|TRBV12-3/TRBV12-4|TRBD1
CASSLRTGVVRAFF
TGTGCCAGCAGTTTAAGGACAGGGGTAGTTCGAGCTTTCTTT
>NA|TRBJ2-7|TRBV9|TRBD2
CASSPGLSGSEQYF
TGTGCCAGCAGCCCGGGACTATCGGGAAGCGAGCAGTACTTC
>NA|TRBJ2-7|TRBV29-1|TRBD2
CSVAGGGGPYEQYF
TGCAGCGTTGCCGGTGGGGGAGGGCCCTACGAGCAGTACTTC
>few|TRBJ1-1|TRBV20-1|NA
CSASESTEAFF
TGCAGTGCGTCGGAGAGCACTGAAGCTTTCTTT
>few|TRBJ1-5|TRBV29-1|NA
CSVIPVGYNQPQHF
TGCAGCGTTATACCGGTGGGGTACAATCAGCCCCAGCATTTT
>few|TRBJ1-6|TRBV20-1|TRBD1
CSARDSFSYNSPLHF
TGCAGTGCCCGGGACAGTTTCTCCTATAATTCACCCCTCCACTTT
>NA|TRBJ2-1|TRBV6-2/TRBV6-3|TRBD2
CASSPPGLGPQGSYNEQFF
TGTGCCAGCAGCCCACCGGGACTAGGCCCCCAGGGTTCCTACAATGAGCAGTTCTTC
>few|TRBJ2-3|TRBV5-5|NA
CASRTGGRGTGTDTQYF
TGTGCCAGCAGGACCGGGGGCAGGGGCACGGGCACAGATACGCAGTATTTT